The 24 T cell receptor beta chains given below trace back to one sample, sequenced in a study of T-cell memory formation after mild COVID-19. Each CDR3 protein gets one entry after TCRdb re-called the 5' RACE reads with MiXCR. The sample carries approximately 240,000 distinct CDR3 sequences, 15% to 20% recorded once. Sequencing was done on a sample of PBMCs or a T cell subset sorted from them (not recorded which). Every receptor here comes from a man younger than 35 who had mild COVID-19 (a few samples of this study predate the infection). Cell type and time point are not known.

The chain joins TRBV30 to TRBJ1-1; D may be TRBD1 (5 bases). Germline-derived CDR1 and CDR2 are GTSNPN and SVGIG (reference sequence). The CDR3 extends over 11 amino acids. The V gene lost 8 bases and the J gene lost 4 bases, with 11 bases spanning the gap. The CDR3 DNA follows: TGTGCCGCAGCCGGGGGCACTGAAGCTTTCTTT. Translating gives CAAAGGTEAFF.

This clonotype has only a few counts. This CDR3 reads CASSLEPATGNRDTQYF. The CDR3 DNA is TGTGCCAGCAGCTTGGAGCCGGCGACAGGGAATAGGGATACGCAGTATTTT. The V gene is TRBV5-5, the J gene TRBJ2-3, with TRBD1 identical over 7 bases. This CDR3 contains 17 residues. Germline V gene lookup returns CDR1 SGHKS and CDR2 YYEKEE (reference sequence). After removal of 0 bases from V and 6 bases from J, the junction contained 13 bases not matched to a gene.

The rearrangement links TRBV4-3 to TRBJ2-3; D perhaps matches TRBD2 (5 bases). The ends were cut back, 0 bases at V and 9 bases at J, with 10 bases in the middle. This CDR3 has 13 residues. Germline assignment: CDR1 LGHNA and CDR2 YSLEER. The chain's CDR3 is CASSQEYSVTQYF. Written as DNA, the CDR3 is TGCGCCAGCAGCCAAGAGTATAGCGTAACGCAGTATTTT.

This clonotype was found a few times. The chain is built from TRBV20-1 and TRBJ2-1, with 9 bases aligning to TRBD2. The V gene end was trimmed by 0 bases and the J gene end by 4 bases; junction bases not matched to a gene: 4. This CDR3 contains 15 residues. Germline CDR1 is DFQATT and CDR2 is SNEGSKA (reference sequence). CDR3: CSARDLTSGYNEQFF. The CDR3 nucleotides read TGCAGTGCTAGAGATCTTACTAGCGGGTACAATGAGCAGTTCTTC.

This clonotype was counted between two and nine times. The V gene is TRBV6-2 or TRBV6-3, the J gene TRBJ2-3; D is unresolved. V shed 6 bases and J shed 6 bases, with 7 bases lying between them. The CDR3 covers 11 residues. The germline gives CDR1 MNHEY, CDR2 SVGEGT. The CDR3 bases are TGTGCCAGCAGGAATGGGGATACGCAGTATTTT. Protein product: CASRNGDTQYF.

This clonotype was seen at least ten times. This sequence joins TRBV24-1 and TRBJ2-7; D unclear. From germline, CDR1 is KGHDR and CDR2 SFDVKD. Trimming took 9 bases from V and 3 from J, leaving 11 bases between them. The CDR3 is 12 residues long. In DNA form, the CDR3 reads TGTGCCACCCTGCGGCCGCTCTACGAGCAGTACTTC. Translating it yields CATLRPLYEQYF.

DNA of the CDR3: TGCGCCAGCAGCTCCGGACCAGGGACCTACGAGCAGTACGTC. This translates into CASSSGPGTYEQYV. The chain joins TRBV5-1 to TRBJ2-7, with D possibly matching TRBD1 (5 bases). Germline V gene data show CDR1 as SGHRS and CDR2 as YFSETQ. The ends were cut back, 3 bases at V and 2 bases at J, with 12 bases in the middle. The CDR3 loop spans 14 amino acids.

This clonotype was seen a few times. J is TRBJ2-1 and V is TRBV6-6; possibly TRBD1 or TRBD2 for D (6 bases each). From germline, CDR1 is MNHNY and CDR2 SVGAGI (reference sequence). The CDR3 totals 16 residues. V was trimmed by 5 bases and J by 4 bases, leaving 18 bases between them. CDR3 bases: TGTGCCAGCAGTCCTCCGGGGGCGGGGAATTACAATGAGCAGTTCTTC. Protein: CASSPPGAGNYNEQFF.

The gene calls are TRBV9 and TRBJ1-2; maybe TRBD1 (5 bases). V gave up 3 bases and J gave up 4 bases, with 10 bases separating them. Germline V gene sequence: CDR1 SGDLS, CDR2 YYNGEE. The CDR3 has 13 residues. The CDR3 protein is CASSGGSSYGYTF. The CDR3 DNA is TGTGCCAGCAGCGGGGGCAGTAGCTATGGCTACACCTTC.

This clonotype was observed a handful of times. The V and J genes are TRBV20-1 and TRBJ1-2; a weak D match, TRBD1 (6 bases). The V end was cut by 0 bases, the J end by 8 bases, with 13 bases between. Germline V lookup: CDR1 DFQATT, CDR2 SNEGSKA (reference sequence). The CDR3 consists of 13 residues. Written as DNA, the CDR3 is TGCAGTGCTAGAGATAACAGGGCGCAAGGCTACACCTTC. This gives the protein CSARDNRAQGYTF.

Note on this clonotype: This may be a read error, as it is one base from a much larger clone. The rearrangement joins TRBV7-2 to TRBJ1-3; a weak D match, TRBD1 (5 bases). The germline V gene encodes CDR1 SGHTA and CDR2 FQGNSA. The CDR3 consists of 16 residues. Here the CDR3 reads CASSQSTAGSGDTIYF. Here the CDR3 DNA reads TGTGCCAGCAGCCAAAGCACCGCAGGGTCTGGAGACACCATATATTTT.

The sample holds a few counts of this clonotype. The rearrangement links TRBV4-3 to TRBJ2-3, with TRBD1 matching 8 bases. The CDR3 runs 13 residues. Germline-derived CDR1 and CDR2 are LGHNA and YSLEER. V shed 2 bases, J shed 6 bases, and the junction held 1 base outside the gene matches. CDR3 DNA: TGCGCCAGCAGCCAACAGGGGGCTGATACGCAGTATTTT. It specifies CASSQQGADTQYF.

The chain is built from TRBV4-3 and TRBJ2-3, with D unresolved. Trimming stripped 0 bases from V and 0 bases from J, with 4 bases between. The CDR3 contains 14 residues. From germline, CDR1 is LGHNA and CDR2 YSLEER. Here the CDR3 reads CASSQDGSTDTQYF. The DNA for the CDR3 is TGCGCCAGCAGCCAAGACGGTAGCACAGATACGCAGTATTTT.

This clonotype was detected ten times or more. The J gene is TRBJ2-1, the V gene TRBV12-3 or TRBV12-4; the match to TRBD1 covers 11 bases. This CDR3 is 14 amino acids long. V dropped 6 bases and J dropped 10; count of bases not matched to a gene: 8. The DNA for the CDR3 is TGTGCCAGCAGCCCGGGACAGGGGGAGCTGGAGCAGTTCTTC. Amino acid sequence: CASSPGQGELEQFF.

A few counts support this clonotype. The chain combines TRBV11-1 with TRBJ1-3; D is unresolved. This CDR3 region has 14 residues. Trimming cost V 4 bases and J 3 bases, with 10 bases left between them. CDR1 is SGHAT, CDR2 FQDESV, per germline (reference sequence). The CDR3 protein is CASSSPPNGNTIYF. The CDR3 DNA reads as TGTGCCAGCAGCTCGCCGCCGAATGGAAACACCATATATTTT.

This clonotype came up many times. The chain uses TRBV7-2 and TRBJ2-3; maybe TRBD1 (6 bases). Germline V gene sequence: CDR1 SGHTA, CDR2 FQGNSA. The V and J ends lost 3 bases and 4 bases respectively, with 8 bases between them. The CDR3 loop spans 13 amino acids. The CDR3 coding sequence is TGTGCCAGCAGCTTCAGGGGCGCAGATACGCAGTATTTT. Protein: CASSFRGADTQYF.

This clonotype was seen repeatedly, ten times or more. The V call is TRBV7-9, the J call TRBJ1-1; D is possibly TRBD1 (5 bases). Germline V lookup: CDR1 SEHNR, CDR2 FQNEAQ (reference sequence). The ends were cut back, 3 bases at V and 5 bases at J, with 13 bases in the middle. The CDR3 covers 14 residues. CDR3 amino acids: CASSLQGEGTEAFF. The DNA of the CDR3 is TGTGCCAGCAGCTTGCAGGGAGAGGGGACTGAAGCTTTCTTT.

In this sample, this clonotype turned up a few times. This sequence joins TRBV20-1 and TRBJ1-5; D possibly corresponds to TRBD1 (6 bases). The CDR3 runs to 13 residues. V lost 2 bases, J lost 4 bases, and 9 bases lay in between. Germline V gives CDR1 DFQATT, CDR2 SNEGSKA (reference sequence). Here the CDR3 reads CSARSTGNQPQHF. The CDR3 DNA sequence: TGCAGTGCTAGATCAACAGGGAATCAGCCCCAGCATTTT.

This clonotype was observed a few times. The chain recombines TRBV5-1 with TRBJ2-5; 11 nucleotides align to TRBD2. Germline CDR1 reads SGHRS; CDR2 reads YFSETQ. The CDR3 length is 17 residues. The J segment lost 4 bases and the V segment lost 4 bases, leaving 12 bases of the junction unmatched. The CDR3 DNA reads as TGCGCCAGCAGCCCTTTAGCGGGGGGGCCTGGGGCAGAGACCCAGTACTTC. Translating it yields CASSPLAGGPGAETQYF.

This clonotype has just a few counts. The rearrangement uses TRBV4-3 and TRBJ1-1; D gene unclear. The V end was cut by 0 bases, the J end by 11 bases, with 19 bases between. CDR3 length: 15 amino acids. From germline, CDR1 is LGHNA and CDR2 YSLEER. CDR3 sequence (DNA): TGCGCCAGCAGCCAAGAGGGTTATACAGCTAAGAGGGCTTTCTTT. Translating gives CASSQEGYTAKRAFF.

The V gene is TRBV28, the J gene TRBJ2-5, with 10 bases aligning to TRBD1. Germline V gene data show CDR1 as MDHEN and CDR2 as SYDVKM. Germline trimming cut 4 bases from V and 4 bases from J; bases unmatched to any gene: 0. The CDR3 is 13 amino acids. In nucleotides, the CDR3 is TGTGCCAGCAGTTGGGACAGGGGAGAGACCCAGTACTTC. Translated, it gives CASSWDRGETQYF.

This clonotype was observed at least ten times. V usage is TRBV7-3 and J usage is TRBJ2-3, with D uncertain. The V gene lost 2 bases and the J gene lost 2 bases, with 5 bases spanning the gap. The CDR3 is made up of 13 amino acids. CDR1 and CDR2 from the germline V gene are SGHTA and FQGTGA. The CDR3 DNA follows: TGTGCCAGCAGCTTAGGGCTCACAGATACGCAGTATTTT. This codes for CASSLGLTDTQYF.

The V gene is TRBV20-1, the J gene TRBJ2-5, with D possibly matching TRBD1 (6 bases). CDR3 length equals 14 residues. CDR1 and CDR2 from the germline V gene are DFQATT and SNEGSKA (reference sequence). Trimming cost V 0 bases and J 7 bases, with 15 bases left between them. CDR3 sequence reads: CSAREEGVRGTQYF. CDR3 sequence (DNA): TGCAGTGCTAGAGAAGAGGGGGTTAGGGGGACCCAGTACTTC.

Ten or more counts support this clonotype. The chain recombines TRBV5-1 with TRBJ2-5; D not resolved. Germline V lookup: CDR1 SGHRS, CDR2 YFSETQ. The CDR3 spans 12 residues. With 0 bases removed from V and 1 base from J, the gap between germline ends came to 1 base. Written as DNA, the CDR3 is TGCGCCAGCAGCTTGGCCCAAGAGACCCAGTACTTC. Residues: CASSLAQETQYF.